This T cell receptor beta chain derives from a study of regulatory T cells in long-lasting Graves disease. As for time point: persistent/refractory GD, antithyroid drugs over 5 years with positive TRAb. Extracted RNA from PBMCs served as the source of the TCR library. According to the study, TCR beta libraries were built with iRepertoire HTBI primers and CDR3-region Arm-PCR. One entry per CDR3 protein, called by TCRdb with MiXCR from the multiplex PCR reads. The profile shows hundreds of thousands of distinct CDR3 sequences, about a fifth of them singletons. The study, taken as a whole, reports: Persistent Graves' patients showed less TCR diversity than newly diagnosed patients showed.

As regards this clonotype: The antigen is undetermined.

Germline CDR1 is SGHRS and CDR2 is YFSETQ. The CDR3 spans 15 residues. The junction had 6 bases not matched to a gene; V was cut back by 0 bases and J by 3 bases. The rearrangement uses TRBV5-1 and TRBJ2-7; 7 nucleotides line up with TRBD1. The source is a female donor with Graves disease. The source was peripheral blood mononuclear cells (PBMCs), collected when the disease was refractory, from a patient treated with antithyroid drugs. Written as DNA, the CDR3 is TGCGCCAGCAGCTTGGGACAGGGTATAAACTACGAGCAGTACTTC. This encodes CASSLGQGINYEQYF.